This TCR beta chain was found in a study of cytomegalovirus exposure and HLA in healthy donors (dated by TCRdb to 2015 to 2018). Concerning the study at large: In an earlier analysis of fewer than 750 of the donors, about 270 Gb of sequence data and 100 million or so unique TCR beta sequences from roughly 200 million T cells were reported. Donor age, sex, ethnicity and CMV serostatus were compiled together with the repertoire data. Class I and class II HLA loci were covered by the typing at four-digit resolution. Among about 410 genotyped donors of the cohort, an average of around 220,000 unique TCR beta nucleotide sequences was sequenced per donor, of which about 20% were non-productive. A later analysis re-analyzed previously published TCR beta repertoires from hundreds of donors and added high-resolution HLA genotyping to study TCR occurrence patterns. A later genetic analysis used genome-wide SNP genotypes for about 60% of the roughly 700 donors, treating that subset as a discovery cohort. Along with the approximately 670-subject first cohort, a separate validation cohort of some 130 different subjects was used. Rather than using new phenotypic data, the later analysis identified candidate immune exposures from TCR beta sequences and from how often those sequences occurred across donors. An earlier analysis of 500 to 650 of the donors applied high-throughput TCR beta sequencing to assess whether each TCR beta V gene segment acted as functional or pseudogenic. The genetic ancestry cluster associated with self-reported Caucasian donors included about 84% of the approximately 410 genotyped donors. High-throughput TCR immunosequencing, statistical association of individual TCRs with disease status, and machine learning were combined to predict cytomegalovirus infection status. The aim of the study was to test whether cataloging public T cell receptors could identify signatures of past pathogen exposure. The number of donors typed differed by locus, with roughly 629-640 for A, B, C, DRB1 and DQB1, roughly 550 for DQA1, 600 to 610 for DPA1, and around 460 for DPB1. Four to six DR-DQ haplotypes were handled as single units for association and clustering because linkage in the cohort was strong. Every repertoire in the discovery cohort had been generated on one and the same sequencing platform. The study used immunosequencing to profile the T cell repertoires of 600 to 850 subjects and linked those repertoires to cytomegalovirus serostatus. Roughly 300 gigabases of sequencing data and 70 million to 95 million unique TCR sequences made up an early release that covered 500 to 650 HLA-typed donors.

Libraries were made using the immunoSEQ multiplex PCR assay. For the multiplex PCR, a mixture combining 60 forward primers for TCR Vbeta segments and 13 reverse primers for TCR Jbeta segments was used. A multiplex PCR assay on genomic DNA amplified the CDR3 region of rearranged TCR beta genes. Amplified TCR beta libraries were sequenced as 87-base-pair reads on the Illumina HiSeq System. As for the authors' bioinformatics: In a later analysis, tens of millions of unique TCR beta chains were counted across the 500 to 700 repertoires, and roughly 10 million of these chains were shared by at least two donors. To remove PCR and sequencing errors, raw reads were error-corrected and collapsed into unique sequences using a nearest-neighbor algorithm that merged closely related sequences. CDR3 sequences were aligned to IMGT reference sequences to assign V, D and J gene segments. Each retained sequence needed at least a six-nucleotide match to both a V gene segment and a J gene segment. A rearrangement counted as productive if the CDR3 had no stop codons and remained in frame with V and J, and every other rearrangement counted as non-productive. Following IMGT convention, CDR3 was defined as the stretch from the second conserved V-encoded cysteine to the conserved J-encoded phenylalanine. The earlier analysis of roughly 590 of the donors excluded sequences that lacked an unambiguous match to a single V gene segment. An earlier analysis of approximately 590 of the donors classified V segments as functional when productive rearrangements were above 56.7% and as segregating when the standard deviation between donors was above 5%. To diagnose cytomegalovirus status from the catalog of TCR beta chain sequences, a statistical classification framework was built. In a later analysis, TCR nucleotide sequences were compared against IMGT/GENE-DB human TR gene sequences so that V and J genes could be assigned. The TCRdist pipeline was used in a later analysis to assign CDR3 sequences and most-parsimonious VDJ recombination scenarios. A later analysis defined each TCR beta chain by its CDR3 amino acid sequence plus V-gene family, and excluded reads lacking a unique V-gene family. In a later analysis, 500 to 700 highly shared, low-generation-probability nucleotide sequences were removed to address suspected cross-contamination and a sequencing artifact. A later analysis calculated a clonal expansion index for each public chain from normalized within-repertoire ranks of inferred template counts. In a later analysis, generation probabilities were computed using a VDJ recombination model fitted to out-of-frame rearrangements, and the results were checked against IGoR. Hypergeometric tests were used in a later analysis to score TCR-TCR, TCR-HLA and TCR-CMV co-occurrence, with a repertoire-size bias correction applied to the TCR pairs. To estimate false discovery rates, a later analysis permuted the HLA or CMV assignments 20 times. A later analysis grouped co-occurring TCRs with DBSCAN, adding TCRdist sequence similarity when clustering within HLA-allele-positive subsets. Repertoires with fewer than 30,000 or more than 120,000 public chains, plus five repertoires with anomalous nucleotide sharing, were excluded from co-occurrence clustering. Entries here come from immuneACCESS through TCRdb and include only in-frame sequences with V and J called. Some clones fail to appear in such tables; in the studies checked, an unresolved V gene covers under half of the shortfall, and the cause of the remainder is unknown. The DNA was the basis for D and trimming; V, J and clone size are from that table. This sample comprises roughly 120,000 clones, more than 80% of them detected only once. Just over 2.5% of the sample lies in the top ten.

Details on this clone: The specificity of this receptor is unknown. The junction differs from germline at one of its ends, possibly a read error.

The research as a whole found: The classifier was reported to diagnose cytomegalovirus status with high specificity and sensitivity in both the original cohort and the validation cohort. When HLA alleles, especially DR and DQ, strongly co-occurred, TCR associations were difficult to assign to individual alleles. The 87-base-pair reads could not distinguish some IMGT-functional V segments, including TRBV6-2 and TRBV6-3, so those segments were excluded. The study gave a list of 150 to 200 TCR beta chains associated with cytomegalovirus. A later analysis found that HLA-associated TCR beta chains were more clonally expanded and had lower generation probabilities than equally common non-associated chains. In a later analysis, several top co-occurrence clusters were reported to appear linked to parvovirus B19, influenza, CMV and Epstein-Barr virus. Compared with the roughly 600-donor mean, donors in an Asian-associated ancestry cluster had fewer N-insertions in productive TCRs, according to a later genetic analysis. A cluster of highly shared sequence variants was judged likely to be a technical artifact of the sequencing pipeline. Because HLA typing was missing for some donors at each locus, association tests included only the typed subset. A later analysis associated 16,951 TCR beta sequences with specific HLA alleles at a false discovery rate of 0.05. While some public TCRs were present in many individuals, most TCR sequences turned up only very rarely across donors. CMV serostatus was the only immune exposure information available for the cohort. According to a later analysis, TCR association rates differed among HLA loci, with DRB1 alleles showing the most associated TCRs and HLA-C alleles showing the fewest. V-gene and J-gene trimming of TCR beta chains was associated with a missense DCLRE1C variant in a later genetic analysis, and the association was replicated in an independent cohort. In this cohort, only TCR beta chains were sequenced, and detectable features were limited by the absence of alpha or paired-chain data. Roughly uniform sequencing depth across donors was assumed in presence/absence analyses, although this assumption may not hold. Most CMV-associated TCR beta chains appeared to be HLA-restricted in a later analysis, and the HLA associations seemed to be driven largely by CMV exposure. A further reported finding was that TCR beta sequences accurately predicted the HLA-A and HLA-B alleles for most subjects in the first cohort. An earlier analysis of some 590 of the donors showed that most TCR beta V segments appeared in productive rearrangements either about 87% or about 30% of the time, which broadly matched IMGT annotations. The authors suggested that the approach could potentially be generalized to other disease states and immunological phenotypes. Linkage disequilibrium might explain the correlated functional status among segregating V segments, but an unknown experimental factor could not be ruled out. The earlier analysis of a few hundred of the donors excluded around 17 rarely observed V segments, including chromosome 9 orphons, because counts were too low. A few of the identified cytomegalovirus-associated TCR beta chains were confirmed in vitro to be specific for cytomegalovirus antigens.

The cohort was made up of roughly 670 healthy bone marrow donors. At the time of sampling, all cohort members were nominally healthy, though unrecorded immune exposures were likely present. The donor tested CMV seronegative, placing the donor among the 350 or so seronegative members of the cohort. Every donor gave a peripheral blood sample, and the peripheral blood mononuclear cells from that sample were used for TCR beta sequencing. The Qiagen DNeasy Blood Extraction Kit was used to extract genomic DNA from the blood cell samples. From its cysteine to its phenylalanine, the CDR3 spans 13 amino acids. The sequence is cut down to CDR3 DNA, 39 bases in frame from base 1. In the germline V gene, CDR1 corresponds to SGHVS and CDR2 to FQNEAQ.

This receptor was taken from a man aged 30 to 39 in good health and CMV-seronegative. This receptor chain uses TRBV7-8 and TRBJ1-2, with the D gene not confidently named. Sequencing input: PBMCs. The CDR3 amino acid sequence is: CASSLVGSGGYPF. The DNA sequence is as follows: TGTGCCAGCAGCTTAGTGGGGTCTGGAGGCTACCCCTTC.